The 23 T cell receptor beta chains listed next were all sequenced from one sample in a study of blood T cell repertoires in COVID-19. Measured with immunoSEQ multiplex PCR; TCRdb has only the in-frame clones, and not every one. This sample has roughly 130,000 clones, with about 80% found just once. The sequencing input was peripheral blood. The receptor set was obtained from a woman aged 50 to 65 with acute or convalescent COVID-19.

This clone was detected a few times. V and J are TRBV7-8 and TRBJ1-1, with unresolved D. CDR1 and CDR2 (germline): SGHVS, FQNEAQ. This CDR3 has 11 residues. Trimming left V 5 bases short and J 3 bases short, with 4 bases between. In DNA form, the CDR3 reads TGTGCCAGCAGCCCCTACACTGAAGCTTTCTTT. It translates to CASSPYTEAFF.

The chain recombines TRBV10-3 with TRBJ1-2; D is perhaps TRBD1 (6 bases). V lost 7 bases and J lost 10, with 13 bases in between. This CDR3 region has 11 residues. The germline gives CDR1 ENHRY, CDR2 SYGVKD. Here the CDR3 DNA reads TGTGCCATCACCGCTGGGGGCGACTACACCTTC. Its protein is CAITAGGDYTF.

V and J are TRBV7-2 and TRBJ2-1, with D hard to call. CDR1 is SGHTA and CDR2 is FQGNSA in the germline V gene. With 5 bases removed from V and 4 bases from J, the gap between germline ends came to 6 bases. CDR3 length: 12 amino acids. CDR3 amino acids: CASSLAYNEQFF. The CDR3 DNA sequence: TGTGCCAGCAGCCTTGCGTACAATGAGCAGTTCTTC.

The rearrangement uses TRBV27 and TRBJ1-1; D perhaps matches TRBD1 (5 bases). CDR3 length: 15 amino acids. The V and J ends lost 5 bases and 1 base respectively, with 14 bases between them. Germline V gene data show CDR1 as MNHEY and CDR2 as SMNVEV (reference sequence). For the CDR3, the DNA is TGTGCCAGCAGTCGAGGTGGACAACCGAACACTGAAGCTTTCTTT. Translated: CASSRGGQPNTEAFF.

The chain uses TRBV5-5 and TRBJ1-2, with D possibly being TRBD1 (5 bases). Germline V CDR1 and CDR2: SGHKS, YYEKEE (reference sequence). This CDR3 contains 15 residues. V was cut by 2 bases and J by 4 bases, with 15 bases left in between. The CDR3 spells CASSFVWGAGYGYTF. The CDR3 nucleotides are TGTGCCAGCAGCTTCGTTTGGGGCGCAGGCTATGGCTACACCTTC.

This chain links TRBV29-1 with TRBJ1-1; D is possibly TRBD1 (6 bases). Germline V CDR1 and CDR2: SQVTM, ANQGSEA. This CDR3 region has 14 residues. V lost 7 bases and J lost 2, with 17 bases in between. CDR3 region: CSARAGTLNTEAFF. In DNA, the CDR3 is TGCAGCGCCCGAGCGGGGACACTCAACACTGAAGCTTTCTTT.

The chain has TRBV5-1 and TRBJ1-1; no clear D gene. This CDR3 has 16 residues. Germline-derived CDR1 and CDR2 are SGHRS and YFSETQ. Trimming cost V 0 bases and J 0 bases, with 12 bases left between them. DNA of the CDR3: TGCGCCAGCAGCTTGGCCTTAGCAGATATGAACACTGAAGCTTTCTTT. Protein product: CASSLALADMNTEAFF.

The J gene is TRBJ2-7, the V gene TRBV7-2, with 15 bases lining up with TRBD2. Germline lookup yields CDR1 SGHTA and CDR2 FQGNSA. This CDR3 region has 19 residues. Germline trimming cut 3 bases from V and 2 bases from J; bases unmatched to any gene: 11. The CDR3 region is CASSFAFGTSGGSTYEQYF. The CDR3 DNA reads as TGTGCCAGCAGCTTCGCATTCGGGACTAGCGGGGGGTCTACCTACGAGCAGTACTTC. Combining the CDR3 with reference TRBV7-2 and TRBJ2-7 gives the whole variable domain GAGVSQSPSNKVTEKGKDVELRCDPISGHTALYWYRQSLGQGLEFLIYFQGNSAPDKSGLPSDRFSAERTGGSVSTLTIQRTQQEDSAVYLCASSFAFGTSGGSTYEQYFGPGTRLTVT.

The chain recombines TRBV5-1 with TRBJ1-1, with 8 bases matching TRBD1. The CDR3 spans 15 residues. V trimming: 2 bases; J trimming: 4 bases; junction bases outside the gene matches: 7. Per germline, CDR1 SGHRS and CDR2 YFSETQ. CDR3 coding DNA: TGCGCCAGCAGCTTATTTTACAGGGGGTCCACTGAAGCTTTCTTT. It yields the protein CASSLFYRGSTEAFF.

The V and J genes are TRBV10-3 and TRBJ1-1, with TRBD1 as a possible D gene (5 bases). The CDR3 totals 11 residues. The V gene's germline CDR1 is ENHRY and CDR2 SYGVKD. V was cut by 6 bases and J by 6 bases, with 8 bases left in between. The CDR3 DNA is TGTGCCATCAGACAGGAATCTGAAGCTTTCTTT. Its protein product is CAIRQESEAFF.

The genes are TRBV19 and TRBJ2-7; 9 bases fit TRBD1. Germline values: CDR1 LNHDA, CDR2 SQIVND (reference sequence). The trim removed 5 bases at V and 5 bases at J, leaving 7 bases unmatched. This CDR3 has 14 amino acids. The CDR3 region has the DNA TGTGCCAGTAGTCTGTCGGGACAGGGAAACGAGCAGTACTTC. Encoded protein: CASSLSGQGNEQYF.

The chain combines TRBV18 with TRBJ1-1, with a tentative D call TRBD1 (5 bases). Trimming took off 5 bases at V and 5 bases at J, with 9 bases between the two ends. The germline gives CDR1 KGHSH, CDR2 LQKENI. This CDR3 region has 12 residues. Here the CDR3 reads CASSFGGTEAFF. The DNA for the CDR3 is TGTGCCAGCTCATTTGGGGGGACTGAAGCTTTCTTT.

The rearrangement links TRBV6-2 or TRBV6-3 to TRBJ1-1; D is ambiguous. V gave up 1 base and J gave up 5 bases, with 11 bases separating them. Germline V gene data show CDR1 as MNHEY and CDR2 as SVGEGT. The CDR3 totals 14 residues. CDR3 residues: CASSYLPGLTEAFF. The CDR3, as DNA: TGTGCCAGCAGTTACTTGCCAGGACTAACTGAAGCTTTCTTT.

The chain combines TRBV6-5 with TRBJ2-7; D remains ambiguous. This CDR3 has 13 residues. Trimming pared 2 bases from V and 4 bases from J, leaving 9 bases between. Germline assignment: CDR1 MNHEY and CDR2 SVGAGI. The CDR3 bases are TGTGCCAGCAGTTACAACACAGCATACGAGCAGTACTTC. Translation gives CASSYNTAYEQYF.

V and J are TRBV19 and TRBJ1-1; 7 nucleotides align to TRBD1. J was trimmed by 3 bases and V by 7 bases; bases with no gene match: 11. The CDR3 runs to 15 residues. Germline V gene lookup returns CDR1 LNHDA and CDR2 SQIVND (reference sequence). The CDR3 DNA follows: TGTGCCAGTATAATTGGGGACAGAGGATACACTGAAGCTTTCTTT. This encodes CASIIGDRGYTEAFF.

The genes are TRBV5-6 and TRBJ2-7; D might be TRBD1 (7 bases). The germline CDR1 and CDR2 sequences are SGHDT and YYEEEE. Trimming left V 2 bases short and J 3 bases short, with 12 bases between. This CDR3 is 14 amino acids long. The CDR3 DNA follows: TGTGCCAGCAGCTTAGGAGGGGGCCTCTACGAGCAGTACTTC. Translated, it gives CASSLGGGLYEQYF.

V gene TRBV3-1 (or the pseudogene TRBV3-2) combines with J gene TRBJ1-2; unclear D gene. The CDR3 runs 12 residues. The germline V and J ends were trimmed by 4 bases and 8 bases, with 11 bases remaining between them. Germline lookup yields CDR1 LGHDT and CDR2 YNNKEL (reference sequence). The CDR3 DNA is TGTGCCAGCAGCCGGGCCTCCAGGGGCTACACCTTC. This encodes CASSRASRGYTF.

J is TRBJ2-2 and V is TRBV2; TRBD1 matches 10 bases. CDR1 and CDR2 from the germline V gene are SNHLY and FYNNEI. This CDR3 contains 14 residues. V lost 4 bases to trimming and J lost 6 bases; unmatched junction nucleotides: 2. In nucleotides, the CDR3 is TGTGCCAGCAGTGGGGACAGGGGCCCCGGGGAGCTGTTTTTT. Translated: CASSGDRGPGELFF.

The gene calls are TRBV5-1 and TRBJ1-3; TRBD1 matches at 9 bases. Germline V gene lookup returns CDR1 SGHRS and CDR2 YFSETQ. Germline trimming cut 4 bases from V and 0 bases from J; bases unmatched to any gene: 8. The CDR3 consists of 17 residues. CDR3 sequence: CASSLGGTGLSGNTIYF. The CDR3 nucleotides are TGCGCCAGCAGCCTGGGGGGGACAGGGCTCTCTGGAAACACCATATATTTT.

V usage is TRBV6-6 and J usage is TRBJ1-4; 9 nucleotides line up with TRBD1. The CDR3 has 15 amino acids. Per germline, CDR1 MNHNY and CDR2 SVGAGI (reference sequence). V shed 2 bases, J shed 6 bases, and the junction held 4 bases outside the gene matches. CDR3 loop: CASSYGDRVDEKLFF. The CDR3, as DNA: TGTGCCAGCAGTTACGGGGACAGGGTAGATGAAAAACTGTTTTTT.

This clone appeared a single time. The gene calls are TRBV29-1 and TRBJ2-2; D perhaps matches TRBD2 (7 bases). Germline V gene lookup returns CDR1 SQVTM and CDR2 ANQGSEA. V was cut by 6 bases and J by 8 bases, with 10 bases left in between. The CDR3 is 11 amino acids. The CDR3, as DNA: TGCAGCGTGGGGGGGCGTGGGGAGCTGTTTTTT. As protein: CSVGGRGELFF.

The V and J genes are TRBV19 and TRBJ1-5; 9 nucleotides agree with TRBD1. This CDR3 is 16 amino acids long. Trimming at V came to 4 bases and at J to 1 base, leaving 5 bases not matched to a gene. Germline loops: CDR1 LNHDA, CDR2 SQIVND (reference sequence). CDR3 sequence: CASSRRQGESNQPQHF. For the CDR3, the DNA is TGTGCCAGTAGTAGGCGACAGGGGGAGAGCAATCAGCCCCAGCATTTT.

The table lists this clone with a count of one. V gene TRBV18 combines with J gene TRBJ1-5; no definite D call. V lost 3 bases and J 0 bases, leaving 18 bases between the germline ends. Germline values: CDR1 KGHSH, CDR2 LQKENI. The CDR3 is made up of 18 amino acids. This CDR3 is CASSPSPIVDYSNQPQHF. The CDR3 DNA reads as TGTGCCAGCTCACCTAGCCCCATCGTAGATTATAGCAATCAGCCCCAGCATTTT. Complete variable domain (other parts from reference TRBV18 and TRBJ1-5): NAGVMQNPRHLVRRRGQEARLRCSPMKGHSHVYWYRQLPEEGLKFMVYLQKENIIDESGMPKERFSAEFPKEGPSILRIQQVVRGDSAAYFCASSPSPIVDYSNQPQHFGDGTRLSIL.